This passage covers 30 T cell receptor beta chains from one sample sequenced in a study of blood T cell repertoires in COVID-19. This table comes from immunoSEQ multiplex PCR, and its TCRdb copy is limited to in-frame clones, with some not included. This repertoire shows under 300,000 clones, 83% found once; its top ten account for roughly 9.4%. The specimen was peripheral blood. The source of these receptors is a woman aged 45-59 years who had recovered from COVID-19.

This sequence joins TRBV4-3 and TRBJ1-2; D is possibly TRBD1 (6 bases). Trimming removed 0 bases at V and 3 bases at J, with 14 bases between. Germline V gene data show CDR1 as LGHNA and CDR2 as YSLEER. CDR3 length: 16 amino acids. CDR3 sequence reads: CASSQDWTEEDYGYTF. CDR3 bases: TGCGCCAGCAGCCAAGATTGGACAGAGGAGGACTATGGCTACACCTTC.

The V gene is TRBV7-3, the J gene TRBJ1-1; TRBD1 might be the D (5 bases). The CDR3 has 13 residues. The V gene's germline CDR1 is SGHTA and CDR2 FQGTGA. The V end was cut by 2 bases, the J end by 1 base, with 5 bases between. In DNA form, the CDR3 reads TGTGCCAGCAGCTTAGACAGGAACACTGAAGCTTTCTTT. Translated: CASSLDRNTEAFF.

The V gene is TRBV20-1, the J gene TRBJ1-2; D gene unclear. Per the germline V gene, CDR1 is DFQATT and CDR2 is SNEGSKA (reference sequence). The CDR3 covers 10 residues. Trimming removed 0 bases at V and 7 bases at J, with 3 bases between. In DNA, the CDR3 is TGCAGTGCTAGAGATCTTGGCTACACCTTC. Its protein product is CSARDLGYTF.

The chain employs TRBV10-2 and TRBJ1-1; 11 nucleotides line up with TRBD1. The germline V gene encodes CDR1 WSHSY and CDR2 SAAADI. There are 14 residues in the CDR3. The J segment lost 3 bases and the V segment lost 5 bases, leaving 2 bases of the junction unmatched. The DNA of the CDR3 is TGCGCCAGCAGTCCGGGACAGGGGGACACTGAAGCTTTCTTT. This encodes CASSPGQGDTEAFF.

V and J are TRBV5-1 and TRBJ2-5, with D possibly TRBD2 on 5 matching bases. The V end lost 3 bases, the J end lost 5 bases, and 17 bases lay between the germline ends. Germline-derived CDR1 and CDR2 are SGHRS and YFSETQ. CDR3 length: 15 amino acids. CDR3: CASSSASPLGETQYF. The CDR3 coding sequence is TGCGCCAGCAGCTCAGCTAGCCCATTAGGGGAGACCCAGTACTTC.

This chain joins TRBV4-3 and TRBJ1-4, with 8 bases identical to TRBD1. The CDR3 has 16 residues. Per the germline V gene, CDR1 is LGHNA and CDR2 is YSLEER. The ends lost 4 bases at V and 1 base at J; junction bases unmatched: 5. The DNA for the CDR3 is TGCGCCAGCAGCCTTTCAGGGGGCTTAACTAATGAAAAACTGTTTTTT. Translating gives CASSLSGGLTNEKLFF.

The V call is TRBV18, the J call TRBJ2-6; D is ambiguous. The CDR3 contains 16 residues. Germline values: CDR1 KGHSH, CDR2 LQKENI. V was cut by 2 bases and J by 6 bases, with 14 bases left in between. The CDR3 sequence: CASSPVSTGVANVLTF. The CDR3 DNA follows: TGTGCCAGCTCACCAGTTTCCACCGGAGTGGCCAACGTCCTGACTTTC.

The chain uses TRBV4-2 and TRBJ2-7; 8 nucleotides match TRBD2. In germline, CDR1 is LGHNA, CDR2 YNFKEQ. CDR3 length equals 15 residues. With 3 bases clipped from V and 3 bases from J, the junction kept 7 bases outside the gene matches. Here the CDR3 reads CASSQGTSRLYEQYF. The CDR3 DNA follows: TGTGCCAGCAGCCAGGGGACTAGTAGGCTCTACGAGCAGTACTTC.

V gene TRBV28 combines with J gene TRBJ1-1; weak D call: TRBD1 (6 bases). CDR3 length: 13 residues. Germline CDR1 and CDR2: MDHEN and SYDVKM. V lost 6 bases, J lost 1 base, and 9 bases lay in between. CDR3 sequence (DNA): TGTGCCAGCAGGGGACAATCGAACACTGAAGCTTTCTTT. Translation gives CASRGQSNTEAFF.

V is TRBV7-9 and J is TRBJ1-2; TRBD1 is a possible D gene (6 bases). Germline V gene lookup returns CDR1 SEHNR and CDR2 FQNEAQ (reference sequence). This CDR3 has 14 residues. Trimming removed 2 bases from V and 1 base from J, with 8 bases in between. The CDR3 sequence is CASSLQGRNYGYTF. In DNA, the CDR3 is TGTGCCAGCAGCTTACAGGGGCGTAACTATGGCTACACCTTC.

The chain is built from TRBV27 and TRBJ2-7; D may be TRBD1 (5 bases). Trimming pared 4 bases from V and 5 bases from J, leaving 18 bases between. The CDR3 has 15 residues. CDR1 MNHEY and CDR2 SMNVEV come from the germline V gene (reference sequence). DNA for the CDR3: TGTGCCAGCAGTTCCACAGGTTCCCCGGACCACGAGCAGTACTTC. Protein product: CASSSTGSPDHEQYF.

This chain connects TRBV29-1 to TRBJ1-2, with 10 bases that match TRBD1. CDR3 length: 16 amino acids. From germline, CDR1 is SQVTM and CDR2 ANQGSEA. V shed 0 bases, J shed 7 bases, and the junction held 11 bases outside the gene matches. For the CDR3, the DNA is TGCAGCGTTGAAGATTCCTGGGACAGGGGCGAGGGTGGCTACACCTTC. This sequence encodes CSVEDSWDRGEGGYTF.

Comments on this clone: Its ends do not fully match the called genes, so a read error is possible. This chain connects TRBV7-2 to TRBJ2-7, with a tentative D call TRBD2 (6 bases). Germline V CDR1 and CDR2: SGHTA, FQGNSA. The length of the CDR3 is 14 residues. CDR3 amino acids: CASSLGSGLYGQYF. CDR3 DNA sequence: TGTGCCAGCAGCTTAGGTTCGGGACTCTACGGGCAGTACTTC.

This clone was detected a few times. The rearrangement uses TRBV6-5 and TRBJ2-5; D not certain. CDR1 and CDR2 (germline): MNHEY, SVGAGI. Trimming shortened V by 8 bases and J by 5 bases, and 6 bases separated the two germline ends. This CDR3 has 10 amino acids. CDR3 residues: CASVRETQYF. CDR3 DNA sequence: TGTGCCAGCGTGCGGGAGACCCAGTACTTC.

This clone was observed a handful of times. This chain links TRBV27 with TRBJ1-6; 7 bases fit TRBD1. With V trimmed by 3 bases and J by 7 bases, 3 bases remained unmatched. CDR3 size: 14 residues. Germline V lookup: CDR1 MNHEY, CDR2 SMNVEV (reference sequence). CDR3 sequence reads: CASSFGTENSPLHF. CDR3 nucleotide sequence: TGTGCCAGCAGTTTCGGGACAGAGAATTCACCCCTCCACTTT.

This clone was picked up one time. The chain links TRBV12-5 to TRBJ1-1; unclear D gene. Germline V gives CDR1 LGHNT, CDR2 FRNRAP. The CDR3 consists of 13 residues. V dropped 3 bases and J dropped 4 bases, with 9 bases sitting between them. CDR3 in amino acids: CASGFDGGTEAFF. The DNA of the CDR3 is TGTGCTAGTGGTTTTGATGGAGGCACTGAAGCTTTCTTT.

The rearrangement links TRBV28 to TRBJ1-1, with 9 nucleotides matching TRBD1. CDR3 length equals 14 residues. Per the germline V gene, CDR1 is MDHEN and CDR2 is SYDVKM. Trimming removed 3 bases from V and 6 bases from J; junction bases left unmatched: 5. The CDR3 loop is CASSLGQGGAEAFF. The CDR3 coding sequence is TGTGCCAGCAGTTTGGGACAGGGCGGGGCTGAAGCTTTCTTT.

This chain connects TRBV28 to TRBJ2-3; 11 bases are shared with TRBD2. Germline trimming cut 6 bases from V and 3 bases from J; bases unmatched to any gene: 8. Germline-derived CDR1 and CDR2 are MDHEN and SYDVKM. The CDR3 covers 16 residues. CDR3 sequence reads: CASRFSGGVRTDTQYF. The CDR3 DNA reads as TGTGCCAGCAGGTTTAGCGGGGGGGTCAGGACAGATACGCAGTATTTT.

The V call is TRBV28, the J call TRBJ1-2, with TRBD1 matching over 10 bases. Germline V gene sequence: CDR1 MDHEN, CDR2 SYDVKM. CDR3 length: 14 residues. J was trimmed by 8 bases and V by 2 bases; bases with no gene match: 5. The CDR3 DNA is TGTGCCAGCAGTTTAGAGGGACAGGGGCGAGGCTACACCTTC. It codes for CASSLEGQGRGYTF.

This clone has a handful of counts. CDR3 nucleotide sequence: TGTGCCAGCAGTTCGCCGACAGGGGGTAATGAAAAACTGTTTTTT. Translating it yields CASSSPTGGNEKLFF. The chain is built from TRBV28 and TRBJ1-4; TRBD1 matches 9 bases. The ends lost 4 bases at V and 4 bases at J; junction bases unmatched: 4. The CDR3 spans 15 residues. The germline CDR1 and CDR2 sequences are MDHEN and SYDVKM.

V usage is TRBV5-1 and J usage is TRBJ2-3; D perhaps matches TRBD1 (6 bases). Per germline, CDR1 SGHRS and CDR2 YFSETQ. The CDR3 has 15 amino acids. V lost 0 bases, J lost 6 bases, and 14 bases lay in between. CDR3 DNA sequence: TGCGCCAGCAGCTTGGCCACAGGGCAATATGATACGCAGTATTTT. Translating it yields CASSLATGQYDTQYF.

The chain recombines TRBV27 with TRBJ1-2; 9 nucleotides align to TRBD1. In germline, CDR1 is MNHEY, CDR2 SMNVEV (reference sequence). V lost 5 bases, J lost 8 bases, and 6 bases stayed unmatched. This CDR3 comprises 13 residues. The CDR3 loop is CASSRGQGSGYTF. The CDR3 region has the DNA TGTGCCAGCAGTAGGGGACAGGGAAGCGGCTACACCTTC.

The chain is built from TRBV6-2 or TRBV6-3 and TRBJ1-2; no firm D call. CDR1 MNHEY and CDR2 SVGEGT come from the germline V gene. The CDR3 runs to 17 residues. Trimming took 3 bases from V and 6 from J, leaving 23 bases between them. The CDR3 DNA reads as TGTGCCAGCAGTTATATCTCCGGCCGAGAGGTACTCAATGGCTACACCTTC. It yields the protein CASSYISGREVLNGYTF.

The rearrangement links TRBV5-1 to TRBJ1-2, with TRBD1 identical over 7 bases. CDR3 length: 14 residues. Per germline, CDR1 SGHRS and CDR2 YFSETQ. V shed 5 bases and J 4 bases; nucleotides not matched to a gene: 8. CDR3 bases: TGCGCCAGCAGTACGGAACAGGGGTCCTATGGCTACACCTTC. Protein product: CASSTEQGSYGYTF.

This clone occurred many times. The V gene is TRBV20-1, the J gene TRBJ1-6, with 7 positions matching TRBD1. Germline V CDR1 and CDR2: DFQATT, SNEGSKA (reference sequence). Trimming took 3 bases from V and 1 from J; bases not matched to a gene: 6. This CDR3 spans 16 amino acids. For the CDR3, the DNA is TGCAGTGCTAGTTCATCAGGGGGTTCCTATAATTCACCCCTCCACTTT. This encodes CSASSSGGSYNSPLHF.

This chain joins TRBV7-2 and TRBJ1-1; the D is unclear. The CDR3 spans 15 residues. Trimming cost V 5 bases and J 0 bases, with 13 bases left between them. Germline lookup yields CDR1 SGHTA and CDR2 FQGNSA. In DNA, the CDR3 is TGTGCCAGCAGCACCTCTCTGGCCCTGAACACTGAAGCTTTCTTT. Its protein is CASSTSLALNTEAFF.

V is TRBV7-9 and J is TRBJ2-3; weak D call: TRBD2 (7 bases). Trimming took 5 bases from V and 0 from J, leaving 24 bases between them. CDR3 size: 19 residues. Per germline, CDR1 SEHNR and CDR2 FQNEAQ (reference sequence). The CDR3 DNA reads as TGTGCCAGCAGCGCAGGGAGGGCGGGGGCCCTACTTAGCACAGATACGCAGTATTTT. It encodes CASSAGRAGALLSTDTQYF.

As concerns this clone: A read error is possible here, since a much larger clone lies one base away. This chain links TRBV7-9 with TRBJ2-7; tentatively, D is TRBD2 (5 bases). The V end lost 3 bases, the J end lost 3 bases, and 6 bases lay between the germline ends. The CDR3 is 12 amino acids. The germline V gene has CDR1 SEHNR and CDR2 FQNEAQ (reference sequence). The CDR3 here is CASSFTSYEQYF. The CDR3 region has the DNA TGTGCCAGCAGCTTCACTAGCTACGAGCAGTACTTC.

Turning to this clone: Other nucleotide sequences in the sample specify the same CDR3. The chain recombines TRBV28 with TRBJ2-7, with D possibly matching TRBD2 (5 bases). The V gene's germline CDR1 is MDHEN and CDR2 SYDVKM. This CDR3 has 12 amino acids. V shed 5 bases and J shed 4 bases, with 9 bases lying between them. CDR3 region: CASSPRGYEQYF. DNA of the CDR3: TGTGCCAGCAGTCCCCGGGGTTACGAGCAGTACTTC.

This clone was counted once. The gene calls are TRBV4-2 and TRBJ1-4; the D is unclear. Germline CDR1 and CDR2: LGHNA and YNFKEQ. V was pared by 0 bases and J by 2 bases, with 10 bases between. The CDR3 spans 16 residues. CDR3 DNA: TGTGCCAGCAGCCAAGATCCCCAGCGCACTAATGAAAAACTGTTTTTT. Protein: CASSQDPQRTNEKLFF.